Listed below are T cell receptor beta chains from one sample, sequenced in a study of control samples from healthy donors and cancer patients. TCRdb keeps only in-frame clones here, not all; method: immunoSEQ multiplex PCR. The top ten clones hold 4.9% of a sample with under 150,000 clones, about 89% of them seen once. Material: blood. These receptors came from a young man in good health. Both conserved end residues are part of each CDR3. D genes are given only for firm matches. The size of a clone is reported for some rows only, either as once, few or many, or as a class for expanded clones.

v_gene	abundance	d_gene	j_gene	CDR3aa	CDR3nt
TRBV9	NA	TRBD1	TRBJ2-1	CASRGPGTGNNEQFF	TGTGCCAGCAGGGGACCCGGGACAGGGAACAATGAGCAGTTCTTC
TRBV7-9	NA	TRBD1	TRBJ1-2	CASSRTFNRGREEGGYTF	TGTGCCAGCAGCCGCACGTTCAACAGGGGGCGCGAGGAAGGTGGCTACACCTTC
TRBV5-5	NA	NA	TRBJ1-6	CASSLARVAYNSPLHF	TGTGCCAGCAGCTTGGCCAGGGTAGCCTATAATTCACCCCTCCACTTT
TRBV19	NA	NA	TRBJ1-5	CASIPSRDSYSNQPQHF	TGTGCCAGTATCCCAAGCCGGGATTCATATAGCAATCAGCCCCAGCATTTT
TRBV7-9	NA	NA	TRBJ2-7	CASSLLEGPYEQYF	TGTGCCAGCAGCTTATTGGAGGGGCCCTACGAGCAGTACTTC
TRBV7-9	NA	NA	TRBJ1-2	CASSLGEGYGYTF	TGTGCCAGCAGCTTAGGAGAGGGATATGGCTACACCTTC
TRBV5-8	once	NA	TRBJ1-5	CASSTGVQINQPQHF	TGTGCCAGCAGCACCGGCGTACAGATCAATCAGCCCCAGCATTTT
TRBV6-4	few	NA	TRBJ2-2	CASSPANTGELFF	TGTGCCAGCAGTCCAGCGAACACCGGGGAGCTGTTTTTT
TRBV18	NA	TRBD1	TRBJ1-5	CASSPTGTGNQPQHF	TGTGCCAGCTCACCAACCGGGACAGGGAATCAGCCCCAGCATTTT
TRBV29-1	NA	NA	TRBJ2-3	CSVESRAADTQYF	TGCAGCGTTGAAAGCAGGGCCGCAGATACGCAGTATTTT
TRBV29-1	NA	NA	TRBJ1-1	CSVARGQEAFF	TGCAGCGTTGCACGGGGACAAGAAGCTTTCTTT
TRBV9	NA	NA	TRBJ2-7	CASSVLGETSYEQYF	TGTGCCAGCAGCGTCCTCGGGGAAACCTCCTACGAGCAGTACTTC
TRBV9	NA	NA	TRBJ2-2	CASSVAVNTGELFF	TGTGCCAGCAGCGTAGCGGTAAACACCGGGGAGCTGTTTTTT
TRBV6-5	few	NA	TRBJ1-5	CASRTGYGNQPQHF	TGTGCCAGCAGGACGGGTTACGGCAATCAGCCCCAGCATTTT
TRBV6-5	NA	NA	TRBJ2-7	CASSDSSGGQQYF	TGTGCCAGCAGTGACTCCTCGGGGGGCCAGCAGTACTTC
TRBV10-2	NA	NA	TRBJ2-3	CASSGGPGGAEDTQYF	TGCGCCAGCAGTGGGGGGCCGGGGGGAGCTGAAGATACGCAGTATTTT
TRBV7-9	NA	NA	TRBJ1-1	CASSPDGGRSTEAFF	TGTGCCAGCAGCCCAGATGGGGGGCGGTCCACTGAAGCTTTCTTT
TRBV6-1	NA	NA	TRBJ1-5	CASSELAVSNQPQHF	TGTGCCAGCAGTGAACTGGCCGTTAGCAATCAGCCCCAGCATTTT
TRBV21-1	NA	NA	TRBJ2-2	CASSKVPCHRNTGELFF	TGTGCCAGCAGCAAAGTCCCTTGTCACAGAAACACCGGGGAGCTGTTTTTT
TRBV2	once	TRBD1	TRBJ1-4	CASSEARDRVEKLFF	TGTGCCAGCAGTGAAGCGCGGGACAGGGTTGAAAAACTGTTTTTT
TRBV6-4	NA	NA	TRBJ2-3	CASSRELGTDTQYF	TGTGCCAGCAGTAGGGAGTTAGGGACAGATACGCAGTATTTT
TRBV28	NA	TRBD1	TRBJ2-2	CASSGTGSTGELFF	TGTGCCAGCTCCGGGACAGGGTCAACCGGGGAGCTGTTTTTT
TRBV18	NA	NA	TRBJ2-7	CASSPAEGDEQYF	TGTGCCAGCTCACCAGCGGAGGGGGACGAGCAGTACTTC
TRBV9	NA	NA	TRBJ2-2	CASSVLSGTGELFF	TGTGCCAGCAGCGTCCTCTCTGGCACCGGGGAGCTGTTTTTT
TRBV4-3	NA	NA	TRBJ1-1	CASSPEERNTEAFF	TGCGCCAGCAGCCCAGAAGAGAGAAACACTGAAGCTTTCTTT
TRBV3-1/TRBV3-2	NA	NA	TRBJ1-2	CASSQDFRDYGYTF	TGTGCCAGCAGCCAAGATTTTCGAGACTATGGCTACACCTTC
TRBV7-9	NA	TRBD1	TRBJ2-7	CASSPGQGEGEQYF	TGTGCCAGCAGCCCCGGACAGGGGGAAGGCGAGCAGTACTTC
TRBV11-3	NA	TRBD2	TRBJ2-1	CASSPRTSGGLGDEQFF	TGTGCCAGCAGCCCACGGACTAGCGGGGGCTTAGGGGATGAGCAGTTCTTC
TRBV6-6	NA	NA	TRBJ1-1	CASTPFDRKAFF	TGTGCCAGCACCCCATTCGACAGGAAAGCTTTCTTT
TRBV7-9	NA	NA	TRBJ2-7	CASSLVTGGARSYEQYF	TGTGCCAGCAGCTTAGTTACTGGTGGCGCCCGCTCCTACGAGCAGTACTTC
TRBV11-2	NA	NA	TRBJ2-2	CASSLSAGFNTGELFF	TGTGCCAGCAGCCTAAGTGCCGGATTTAACACCGGGGAGCTGTTTTTT
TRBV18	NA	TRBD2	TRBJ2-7	CASSITMTSGKYEQYF	TGTGCCAGCTCAATTACGATGACTAGCGGGAAATACGAGCAGTACTTC
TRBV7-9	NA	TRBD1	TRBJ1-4	CASTRQPTGNNEKLFF	TGTGCCAGCACCCGACAACCGACAGGGAATAATGAAAAACTGTTTTTT
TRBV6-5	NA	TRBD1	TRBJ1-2	CASIPGGAGYGYTF	TGTGCCAGCATACCAGGGGGCGCAGGATATGGCTACACCTTC
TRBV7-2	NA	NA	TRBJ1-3	CASSLAGGGGNTIYF	TGTGCCAGCAGCTTAGCTGGGGGGGGAGGAAACACCATATATTTT
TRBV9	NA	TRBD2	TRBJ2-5	CASSGASGLGGETQYF	TGTGCCAGCAGCGGGGCTAGCGGCCTAGGCGGAGAGACCCAGTACTTC
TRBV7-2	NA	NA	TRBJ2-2	CASSWTALGGGELFF	TGTGCCAGCAGCTGGACAGCACTAGGGGGCGGGGAGCTGTTTTTT
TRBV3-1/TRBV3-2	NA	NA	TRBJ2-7	CASSQGPADEQYF	TGTGCCAGCAGCCAAGGTCCCGCGGACGAGCAGTACTTC
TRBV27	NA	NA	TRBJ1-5	CASSLGQRLAQHF	TGTGCCAGCAGTTTAGGCCAGAGACTGGCCCAGCATTTT
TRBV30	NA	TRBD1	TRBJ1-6	CAWSKQGAISPLHF	TGTGCCTGGAGTAAGCAGGGGGCAATTTCACCCCTCCACTTT
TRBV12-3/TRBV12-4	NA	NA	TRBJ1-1	CASSLGRGRAFF	TGTGCCAGCAGTTTAGGGAGAGGGAGAGCTTTCTTT
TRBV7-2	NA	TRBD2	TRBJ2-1	CASGGLAGGGGEQFF	TGTGCCAGCGGGGGACTAGCGGGAGGGGGAGGTGAGCAGTTCTTC
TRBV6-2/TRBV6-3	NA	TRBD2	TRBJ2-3	CASSPRLAGGPLDTQYF	TGTGCCAGCAGCCCCCGACTAGCGGGAGGGCCGTTAGATACGCAGTATTTT
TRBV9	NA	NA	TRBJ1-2	CASSVEGIGGYTF	TGTGCCAGCAGCGTAGAGGGGATTGGGGGCTACACCTTC
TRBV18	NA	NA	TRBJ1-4	CASSRGATNEKLFF	TGTGCCAGCTCACGGGGTGCAACTAATGAAAAACTGTTTTTT
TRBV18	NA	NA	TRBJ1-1	CASSPSHGRKLEAFF	TGTGCCAGCTCACCTAGCCACGGGAGAAAGCTTGAAGCTTTCTTT
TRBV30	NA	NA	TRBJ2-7	CAWSRDSLYEQYF	TGTGCCTGGAGTAGGGACTCTCTCTACGAGCAGTACTTC
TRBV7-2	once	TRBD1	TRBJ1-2	CASSLNRGLVGYTF	TGTGCCAGCAGCTTAAACAGGGGGCTGGTGGGCTACACCTTC
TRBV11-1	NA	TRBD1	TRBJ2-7	CASSSAGTGVLEQYF	TGTGCCAGCAGCTCTGCAGGGACAGGGGTATTGGAGCAGTACTTC
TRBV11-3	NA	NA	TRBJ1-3	CASSFRPGTPAKSGNTIYF	TGTGCCAGCAGCTTCCGACCCGGGACCCCGGCTAAGTCCGGAAACACCATATATTTT
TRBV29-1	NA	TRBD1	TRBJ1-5	CSVEDLPRIQGDSNQPQHF	TGCAGCGTTGAAGACCTTCCCAGGATACAGGGGGATAGCAATCAGCCCCAGCATTTT
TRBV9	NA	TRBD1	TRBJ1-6	CASSVGDRGNSPLHF	TGTGCCAGCAGCGTAGGGGACAGGGGGAATTCACCCCTCCACTTT
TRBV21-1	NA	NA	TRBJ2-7	CASSKGQTTSYEQYF	TGTGCCAGCAGCAAAGGACAGACGACGTCCTACGAGCAGTACTTC
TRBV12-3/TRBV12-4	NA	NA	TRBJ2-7	CASSDGVGEQYF	TGTGCCAGCAGTGATGGAGTGGGCGAGCAGTACTTC
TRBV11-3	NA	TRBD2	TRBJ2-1	CASSSQREGRDEQFF	TGTGCCAGCAGCTCCCAGCGGGAGGGCCGCGACGAGCAGTTCTTC
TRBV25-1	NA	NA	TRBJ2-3	CASSASTDTQYF	TGTGCCAGCAGTGCTAGCACAGATACGCAGTATTTT